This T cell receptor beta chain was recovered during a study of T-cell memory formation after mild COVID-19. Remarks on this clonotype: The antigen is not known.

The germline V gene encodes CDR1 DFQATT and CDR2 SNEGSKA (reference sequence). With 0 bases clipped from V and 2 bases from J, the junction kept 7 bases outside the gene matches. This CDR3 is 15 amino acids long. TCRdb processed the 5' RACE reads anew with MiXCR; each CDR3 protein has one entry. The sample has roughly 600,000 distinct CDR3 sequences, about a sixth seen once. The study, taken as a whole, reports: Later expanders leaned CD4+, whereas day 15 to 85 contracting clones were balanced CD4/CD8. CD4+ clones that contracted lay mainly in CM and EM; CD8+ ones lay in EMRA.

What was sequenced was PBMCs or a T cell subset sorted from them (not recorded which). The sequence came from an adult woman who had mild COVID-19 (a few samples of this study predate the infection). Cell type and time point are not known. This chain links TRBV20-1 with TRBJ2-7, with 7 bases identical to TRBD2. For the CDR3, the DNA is TGCAGTGCTAGAGATCCCCGGGAGGAAACCTACGAGCAGTACTTC. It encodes CSARDPREETYEQYF.